This paragraph reports one T cell receptor beta chain. Original handling: Reference gene primer amplification gave estimated nucleated cell counts. Clones were read by immunoSEQ multiplex PCR, and TCRdb kept only the in-frame ones, dropping some. Clonal size and the V and J genes are those of that table, whereas D and trimming came from the DNA. The repertoire has around 99,000 clones, about four fifths of them found once; the top ten carry roughly 18%. The data derive from a study of blood T cell repertoires in COVID-19. Study-wide background: COVID-19 samples collected from the United States, Italy and Spain covered acute and convalescent phases. PBMCs, B-cell-depleted T cells, or T cells were the source of the cDNA or gDNA that made up the material.

The CDR3 has 17 amino acids. Germline CDR1 and CDR2: SGHVS and FNYEAQ. The germline V and J ends were trimmed by 0 bases and 0 bases, with 12 bases remaining between them. The chain employs TRBV7-6 and TRBJ1-3, with D perhaps matching TRBD1 (5 bases). The sample comprised peripheral blood. This sequence originates from a woman aged 80 or over with active or convalescent COVID-19. The CDR3 sequence: CASSLAVGQRSGNTIYF. CDR3 bases: TGTGCCAGCAGCTTAGCGGTCGGACAACGCTCTGGAAACACCATATATTTT.